The 2 T cell receptor beta chains listed next were all sequenced from one sample in a study of shared clonotypes between healthy human individuals. Clones were sequenced by immunoSEQ multiplex PCR, and TCRdb holds only the in-frame ones, with some missing. The data show fewer than 850,000 clones, just over 95% seen once. CD8 cells regarded as naive lacked CD45RO, were positively chosen for CCR7, and omitted terminally differentiated effector memory CD45RA+ cells. Material: naive CD8+ T cells sorted from blood. The receptors here all came from a man aged 25-45 years in good health.

This sequence joins TRBV5-4 and TRBJ1-1; TRBD1 might be the D (6 bases). The ends were cut back, 2 bases at V and 3 bases at J, with 14 bases in the middle. CDR1 and CDR2 (germline): SGHNT, YYREEE (reference sequence). The CDR3 extends over 15 amino acids. This CDR3 is CASSLYGQRDTEAFF. The DNA of the CDR3 is TGTGCCAGCAGCTTATACGGACAGCGAGACACTGAAGCTTTCTTT.

This chain joins TRBV25-1 and TRBJ1-5; TRBD1 is a possible D gene (5 bases). The CDR3 spans 15 residues. V was shortened by 6 bases and J by 2 bases, with 14 bases between the two germline ends. Germline V lookup: CDR1 MGHDK, CDR2 SYGVNS. In DNA, the CDR3 is TGTGCCAGCAGCTCGGAGCAGGGAGGCAATCAGCCCCAGCATTTT. Its translation: CASSSEQGGNQPQHF.